This T cell receptor beta chain is drawn from a study of blood T cell repertoires in COVID-19. Libraries were prepared by immunoSEQ multiplex PCR; TCRdb keeps only in-frame clonotypes and omits some of them. The data contain 250,000 to 300,000 clones, roughly nine tenths of them singletons. The CDR3 covers 14 residues. With 0 bases removed from V and 5 bases from J, the gap between germline ends came to 8 bases. The rearrangement uses TRBV5-3 and TRBJ2-2; D perhaps matches TRBD1 (5 bases). TRBV5-3 is sorted into the ORF group, with uncertain function. The sequenced material came from peripheral blood. The receptor was derived from a woman aged 25 to 39 with COVID-19, enrolled during active disease. DNA for the CDR3: TGTGCCAGAAGCTTGGCCAGACAGACCGGGGAGCTGTTTTTT. Its translation: CARSLARQTGELFF.